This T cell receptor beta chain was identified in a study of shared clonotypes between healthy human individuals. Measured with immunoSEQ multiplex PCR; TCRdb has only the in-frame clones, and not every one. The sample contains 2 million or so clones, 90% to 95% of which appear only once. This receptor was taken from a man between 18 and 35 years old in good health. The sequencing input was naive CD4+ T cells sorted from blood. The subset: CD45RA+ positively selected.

CDR3 DNA sequence: TGTGCCAGCAGTGAATATAGGCCCCCACAGGGCGCGAACACTGAAGCTTTCTTT. Translated, it gives CASSEYRPPQGANTEAFF. J is TRBJ1-1 and V is TRBV25-1; D may be TRBD1 (6 bases). The CDR3 has 18 residues. The germline V gene encodes CDR1 MGHDK and CDR2 SYGVNS. V dropped 0 bases and J dropped 1 base, with 18 bases sitting between them.